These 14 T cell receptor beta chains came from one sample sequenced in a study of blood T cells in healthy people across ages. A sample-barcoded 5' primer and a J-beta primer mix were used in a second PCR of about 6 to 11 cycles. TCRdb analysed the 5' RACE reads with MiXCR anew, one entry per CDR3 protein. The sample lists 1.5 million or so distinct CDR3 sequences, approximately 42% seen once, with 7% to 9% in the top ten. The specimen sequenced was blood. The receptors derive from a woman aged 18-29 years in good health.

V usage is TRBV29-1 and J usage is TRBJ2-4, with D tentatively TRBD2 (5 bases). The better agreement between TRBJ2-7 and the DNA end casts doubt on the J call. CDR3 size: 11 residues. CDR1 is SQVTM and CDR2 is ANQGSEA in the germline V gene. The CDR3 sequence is CSVASGNEQYF. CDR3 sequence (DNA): TGCAGCGTTGCTTCGGGGAACGAGCAGTACTTC.

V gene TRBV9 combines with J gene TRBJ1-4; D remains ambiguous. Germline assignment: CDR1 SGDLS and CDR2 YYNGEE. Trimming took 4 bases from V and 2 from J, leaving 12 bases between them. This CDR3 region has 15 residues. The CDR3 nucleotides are TGTGCCAGCAGCCCGAGGTGGCAGACTAATGAAAAACTGTTTTTT. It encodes CASSPRWQTNEKLFF. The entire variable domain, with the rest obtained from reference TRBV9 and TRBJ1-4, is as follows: DSGVTQTPKHLITATGQRVTLRCSPRSGDLSVYWYQQSLDQGLQFLIQYYNGEERAKGNILERFSAQQFPDLHSELNLSSLELGDSALYFCASSPRWQTNEKLFFGSGTQLSVL.

In DNA, the CDR3 is TGTGCCAGTAGACGGGACAGGATGTACAATGAGCAGTTCTTC. Translating gives CASRRDRMYNEQFF. The chain combines TRBV19 with TRBJ2-1; TRBD1 matches 8 bases. Germline trimming cut 6 bases from V and 4 bases from J; bases unmatched to any gene: 5. The CDR3 is made up of 14 amino acids. Looked up from germline, CDR1 is LNHDA and CDR2 is SQIVND (reference sequence).

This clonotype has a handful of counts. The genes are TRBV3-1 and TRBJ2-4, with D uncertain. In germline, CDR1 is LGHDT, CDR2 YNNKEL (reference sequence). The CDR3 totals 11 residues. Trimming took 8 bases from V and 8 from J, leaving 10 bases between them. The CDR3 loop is CASLGIYIQYF. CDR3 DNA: TGTGCCAGCTTAGGGATATACATTCAGTACTTC.

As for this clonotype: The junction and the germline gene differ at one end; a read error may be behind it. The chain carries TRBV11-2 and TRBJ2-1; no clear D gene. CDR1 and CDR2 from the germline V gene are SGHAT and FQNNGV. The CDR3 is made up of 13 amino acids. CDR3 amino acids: CASSLGYPNEQFF. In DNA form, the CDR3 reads TGTGCTAGCAGCTTAGGGTACCCCAATGAGCAGTTCTTC.

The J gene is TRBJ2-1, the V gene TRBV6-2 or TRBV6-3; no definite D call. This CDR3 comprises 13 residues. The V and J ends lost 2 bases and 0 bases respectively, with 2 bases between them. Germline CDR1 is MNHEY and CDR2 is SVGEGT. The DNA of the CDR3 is TGTGCCAGCAGTTACCTCTCCTACAATGAGCAGTTCTTC. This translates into CASSYLSYNEQFF.

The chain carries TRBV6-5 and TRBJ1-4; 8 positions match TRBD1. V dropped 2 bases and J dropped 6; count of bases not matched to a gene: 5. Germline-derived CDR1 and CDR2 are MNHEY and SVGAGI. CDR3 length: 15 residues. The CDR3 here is CASSYTQGADEKLFF. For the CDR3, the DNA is TGTGCCAGCAGTTACACGCAGGGGGCTGATGAAAAACTGTTTTTT.

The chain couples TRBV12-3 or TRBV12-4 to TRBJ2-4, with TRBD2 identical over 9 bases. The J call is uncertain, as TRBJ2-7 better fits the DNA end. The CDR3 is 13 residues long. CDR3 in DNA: TGTGCCAGCAGTGTAATGACTAGCGGCGAGCAGTACTTC. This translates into CASSVMTSGEQYF.

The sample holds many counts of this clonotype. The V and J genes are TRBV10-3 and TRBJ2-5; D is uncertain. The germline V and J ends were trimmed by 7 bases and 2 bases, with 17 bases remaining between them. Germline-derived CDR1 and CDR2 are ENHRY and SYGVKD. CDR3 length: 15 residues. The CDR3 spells CAIKTGPWGQETQYF. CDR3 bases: TGTGCCATCAAGACCGGACCATGGGGTCAAGAGACCCAGTACTTC.

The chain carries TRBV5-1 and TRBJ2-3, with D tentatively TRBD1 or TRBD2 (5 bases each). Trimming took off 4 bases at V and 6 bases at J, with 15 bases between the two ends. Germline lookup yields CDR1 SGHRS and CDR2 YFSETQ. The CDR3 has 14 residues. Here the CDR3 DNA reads TGCGCCAGCAGCGAGGGACGGGCTCGGGATACGCAGTATTTT. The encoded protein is CASSEGRARDTQYF.

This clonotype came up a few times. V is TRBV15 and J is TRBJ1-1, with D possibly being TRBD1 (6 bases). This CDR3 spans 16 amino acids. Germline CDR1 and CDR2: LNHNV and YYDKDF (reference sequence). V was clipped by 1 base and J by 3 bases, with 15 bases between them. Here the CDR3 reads CATSRGGNRVDTEAFF. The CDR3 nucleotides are TGTGCCACCAGCAGAGGTGGGAACAGGGTCGACACTGAAGCTTTCTTT. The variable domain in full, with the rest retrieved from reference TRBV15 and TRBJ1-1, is DAMVIQNPRYQVTQFGKPVTLSCSQTLNHNVMYWYQQKSSQAPKLLFHYYDKDFNNEADTPDNFQSRRPNTSFCFLDIRSPGLGDTAMYLCATSRGGNRVDTEAFFGQGTRLTVV.

CDR3 coding DNA: TGTGCCAGCAGCTACACTTATATTGGGTTGTTGAATGAAAAACTGTTTTTT. It yields the protein CASSYTYIGLLNEKLFF. The chain employs TRBV7-2 and TRBJ1-4; D unresolved. From germline, CDR1 is SGHTA and CDR2 FQGNSA. V lost 4 bases to trimming and J lost 5 bases, with 20 bases between them. The CDR3 runs to 17 residues.

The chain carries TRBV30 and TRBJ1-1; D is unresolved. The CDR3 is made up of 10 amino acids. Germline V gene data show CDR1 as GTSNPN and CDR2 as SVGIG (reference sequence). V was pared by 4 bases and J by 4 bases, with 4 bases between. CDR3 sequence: CAWIFTEAFF. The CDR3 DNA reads TGTGCCTGGATCTTCACTGAAGCTTTCTTT.

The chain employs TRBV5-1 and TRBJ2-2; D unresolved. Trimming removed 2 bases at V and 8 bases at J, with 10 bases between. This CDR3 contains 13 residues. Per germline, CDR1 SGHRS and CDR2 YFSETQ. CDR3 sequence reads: CASSLRNAGELFF. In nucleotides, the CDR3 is TGCGCCAGCAGCTTACGTAATGCGGGGGAGCTGTTTTTT.